This TCR beta chain is from a study of siplizumab effects on memory and regulatory T cells. Notes on the study in general: Alloreactive sequences tracing back to unstimulated CD4+ memory cells were significantly reduced by siplizumab.

Around 96,000 TCR templates underwent assay in each sample. Assay used: immunoSEQ multiplex PCR; TCRdb lists only in-frame clones, some missing. This sample has 57,000 or so clones, with just over 90% found just once. For this clone: Its antigen is unknown.

Germline CDR1 reads SQVTM; CDR2 reads ANQGSEA. The CDR3 runs 13 residues. Germline trimming cut 4 bases from V and 3 bases from J; bases unmatched to any gene: 4. The sequenced sample consisted of CD8+ T cells sorted from blood. The V and J genes are TRBV29-1 and TRBJ2-7; 9 nucleotides line up with TRBD2. The sequence was collected from a human donor in good health. Written as DNA, the CDR3 is TGCAGCGTTGTGACTAGCGGTAGCTACGAGCAGTACTTC. It specifies CSVVTSGSYEQYF.